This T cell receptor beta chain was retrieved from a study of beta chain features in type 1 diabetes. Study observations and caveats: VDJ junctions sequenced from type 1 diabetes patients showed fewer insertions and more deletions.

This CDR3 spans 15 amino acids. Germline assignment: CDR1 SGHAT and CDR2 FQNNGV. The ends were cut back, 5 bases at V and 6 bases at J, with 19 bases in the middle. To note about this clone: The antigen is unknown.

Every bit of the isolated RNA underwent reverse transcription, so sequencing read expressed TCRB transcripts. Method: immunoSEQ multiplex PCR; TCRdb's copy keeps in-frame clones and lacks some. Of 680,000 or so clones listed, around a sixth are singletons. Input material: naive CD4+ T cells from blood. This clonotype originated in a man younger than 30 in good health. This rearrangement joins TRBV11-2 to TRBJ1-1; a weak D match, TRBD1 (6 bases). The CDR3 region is CASSTYRAQYAEAFF. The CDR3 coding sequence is TGTGCCAGCAGCACCTACAGGGCCCAGTACGCTGAAGCTTTCTTT. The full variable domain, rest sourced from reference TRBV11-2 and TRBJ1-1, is EAGVAQSPRYKIIEKRQSVAFWCNPISGHATLYWYQQILGQGPKLLIQFQNNGVVDDSQLPKDRFSAERLKGVDSTLKIQPAKLEDSAVYLCASSTYRAQYAEAFFGQGTRLTVV.